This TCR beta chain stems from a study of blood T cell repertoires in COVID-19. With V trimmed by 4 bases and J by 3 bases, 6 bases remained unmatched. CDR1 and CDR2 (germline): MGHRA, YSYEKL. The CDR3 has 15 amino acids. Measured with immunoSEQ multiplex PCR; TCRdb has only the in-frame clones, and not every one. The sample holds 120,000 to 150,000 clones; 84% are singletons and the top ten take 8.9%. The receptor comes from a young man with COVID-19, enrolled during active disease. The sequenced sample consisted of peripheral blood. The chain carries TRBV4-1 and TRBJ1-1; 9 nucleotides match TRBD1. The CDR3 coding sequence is TGCGCCAGCAGCCGCGGACAGGGGCCCGACACTGAAGCTTTCTTT. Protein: CASSRGQGPDTEAFF.